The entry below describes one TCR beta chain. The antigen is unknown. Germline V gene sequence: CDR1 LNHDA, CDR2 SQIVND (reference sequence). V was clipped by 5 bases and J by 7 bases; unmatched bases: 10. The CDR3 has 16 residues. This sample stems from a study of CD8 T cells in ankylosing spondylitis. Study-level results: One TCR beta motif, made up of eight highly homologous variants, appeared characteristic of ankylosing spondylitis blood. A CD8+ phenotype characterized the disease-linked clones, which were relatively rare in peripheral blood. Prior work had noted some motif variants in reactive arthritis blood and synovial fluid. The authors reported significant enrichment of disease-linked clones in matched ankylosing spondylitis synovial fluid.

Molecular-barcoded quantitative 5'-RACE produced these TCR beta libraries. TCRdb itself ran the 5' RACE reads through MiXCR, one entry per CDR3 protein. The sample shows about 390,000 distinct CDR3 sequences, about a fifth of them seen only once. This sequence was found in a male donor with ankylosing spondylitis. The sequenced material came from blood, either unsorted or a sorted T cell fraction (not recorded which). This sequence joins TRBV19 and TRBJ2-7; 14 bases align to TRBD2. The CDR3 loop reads CASSSSGTSGSYEQYF. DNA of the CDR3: TGTGCCAGTAGTTCTAGCGGGACTAGCGGGAGTTATGAGCAGTACTTC. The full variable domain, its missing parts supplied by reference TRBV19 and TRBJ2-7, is DGGITQSPKYLFRKEGQNVTLSCEQNLNHDAMYWYRQDPGQGLRLIYYSQIVNDFQKGDIAEGYSVSREKKESFPLTVTSAQKNPTAFYLCASSSSGTSGSYEQYFGPGTRLTVT.